Presented here are 14 T cell receptor beta chains from one specimen sequenced in a study of graft-versus-host responses after intestinal transplantation. Data came from immunoSEQ multiplex PCR; TCRdb stores just in-frame clones and leaves some out. The data hold more than 20,000 clones, with roughly 92% observed a single time. The sample was PBMCs, taken 262 days after intestinal transplant. The receptors derive from a human patient who received an intestinal transplant, so some T cells may come from the graft donor.

The rearrangement links TRBV6-6 to TRBJ1-2, with D possibly being TRBD1 (6 bases). The CDR3 runs 14 residues. CDR1 is MNHNY, CDR2 SVGAGI, per germline (reference sequence). Trimming stripped 2 bases from V and 4 bases from J, with 11 bases between. CDR3 protein: CASSYVRDTYGYTF. The DNA of the CDR3 is TGTGCCAGCAGTTACGTCCGGGACACCTATGGCTACACCTTC.

The chain is built from TRBV7-8 and TRBJ2-5; 11 nucleotides agree with TRBD1. Losses at the gene ends were 7 bases for V and 3 bases for J; bases not matched to a gene: 4. Germline V gene sequence: CDR1 SGHVS, CDR2 FQNEAQ. CDR3 length equals 14 residues. The CDR3 loop is CASTRTGGEETQYF. The CDR3 coding sequence is TGTGCCAGCACACGGACAGGGGGCGAAGAGACCCAGTACTTC.

The chain is built from TRBV5-1 and TRBJ1-6; D call uncertain. This CDR3 contains 15 residues. Trimming took 1 base from V and 4 from J, leaving 9 bases between them. Germline loops: CDR1 SGHRS, CDR2 YFSETQ. The CDR3 DNA follows: TGCGCCAGCAGCTTGAGTCGGATATATAATTCACCCCTCCACTTT. This translates into CASSLSRIYNSPLHF.

The chain links TRBV5-6 to TRBJ1-2; 9 nucleotides match TRBD1. The CDR3 length is 15 residues. The junction had 9 bases not matched to a gene; V was cut back by 1 base and J by 8 bases. Germline-derived CDR1 and CDR2 are SGHDT and YYEEEE. The CDR3 nucleotides read TGTGCCAGCAGCTTGTTGGGACAGGGAGAAAAAGGCTACACCTTC. Amino acid sequence: CASSLLGQGEKGYTF.

The chain joins TRBV10-1 to TRBJ2-1; 8 bases fit TRBD2. CDR1 is WNHNN, CDR2 SYGVQD, per germline (reference sequence). V gave up 7 bases and J gave up 0 bases; unmatched junction bases: 20. This CDR3 is built from 20 residues. CDR3: CASIHGRAIALEDSYNEQFF. The CDR3 DNA follows: TGCGCCAGCATCCACGGGAGGGCCATAGCATTAGAGGACTCCTACAATGAGCAGTTCTTC.

The chain joins TRBV6-5 to TRBJ2-3; D not resolved. Germline CDR1 MNHEY, CDR2 SVGAGI. There are 13 residues in the CDR3. V was pared by 6 bases and J by 4 bases, with 11 bases between. The CDR3 protein is CASRITSSDTQYF. As DNA, the CDR3 is TGTGCCAGCAGGATAACTTCCTCAGATACGCAGTATTTT.

The rearrangement uses TRBV7-6 and TRBJ2-7, with 7 positions matching TRBD2. This CDR3 is 16 amino acids long. Germline CDR1 is SGHVS and CDR2 is FNYEAQ. V shed 5 bases and J 2 bases; nucleotides not matched to a gene: 12. The CDR3 coding sequence is TGTGCCAGCAGCCCACGGGGACTACTTCTCCCCTACGAGCAGTACTTC. Translated, it gives CASSPRGLLLPYEQYF.

DNA of the CDR3: TGTGCCAGCAGCTTAATTTGTGAGCGCAGGGGTGGCTACGAGCAGTACTTC. Translating gives CASSLICERRGGYEQYF. This chain links TRBV5-7 with TRBJ2-7; a possible D gene is TRBD1 (6 bases). TRBV5-7 is designated an ORF whose function remains uncertain. The CDR3 consists of 17 residues. Trimming removed 2 bases at V and 3 bases at J, with 21 bases between.

The V and J genes are TRBV6-5 and TRBJ1-1; maybe TRBD1 (5 bases). CDR3 length: 13 residues. Germline CDR1 is MNHEY and CDR2 is SVGAGI. The V and J ends lost 2 bases and 11 bases respectively, with 15 bases between them. Here the CDR3 reads CASSYEGSTGAFF. DNA of the CDR3: TGTGCCAGCAGTTACGAGGGGTCAACGGGGGCTTTCTTT.

The V call is TRBV6-5, the J call TRBJ1-3; no clear D. Trimming left V 6 bases short and J 4 bases short, with 10 bases between. The CDR3 runs 13 residues. Per the germline V gene, CDR1 is MNHEY and CDR2 is SVGAGI. CDR3 loop: CASSYTVGNTIYF. The CDR3 nucleotides are TGTGCCAGCAGCTACACCGTCGGAAACACCATATATTTT.

The rearrangement links TRBV12-5 to TRBJ1-2; D not resolved. Trimming shortened V by 1 base and J by 2 bases, and 5 bases separated the two germline ends. CDR3 length: 13 residues. Germline V lookup: CDR1 LGHNT, CDR2 FRNRAP. As DNA, the CDR3 is TGTGCTAGTGGTTTGGGCAGGAACTATGGCTACACCTTC. This encodes CASGLGRNYGYTF.

J is TRBJ2-3 and V is TRBV5-1; TRBD2 matches 9 bases. J was trimmed by 3 bases and V by 4 bases; bases with no gene match: 6. The CDR3 totals 15 residues. Germline-derived CDR1 and CDR2 are SGHRS and YFSETQ. Written as DNA, the CDR3 is TGCGCCAGCAGCCCAAATAGCGGGGGTACAGATACGCAGTATTTT. Its translation is CASSPNSGGTDTQYF.

This clone showed up just once. The V call is TRBV7-8, the J call TRBJ2-2; unclear D gene. This CDR3 is built from 16 residues. CDR1 is SGHVS, CDR2 FQNEAQ, per germline. V shed 1 base and J shed 3 bases, with 12 bases lying between them. The CDR3 loop reads CASSLELSLYTGELFF. The CDR3 nucleotides read TGTGCCAGCAGCTTAGAATTAAGCTTGTACACCGGGGAGCTGTTTTTT.

The chain joins TRBV30 to TRBJ1-2; D not resolved. The CDR3 extends over 13 amino acids. Germline assignment: CDR1 GTSNPN and CDR2 SVGIG (reference sequence). With 0 bases removed from V and 7 bases from J, the gap between germline ends came to 12 bases. CDR3 loop: CAWSVKGGVGYTF. The CDR3 region has the DNA TGTGCCTGGAGTGTAAAGGGTGGCGTTGGCTACACCTTC.